One and the same sample provided the 9 T cell receptor beta chains below, sequenced in a study of cytomegalovirus exposure and HLA in healthy donors. PCR was performed using 60 Vbeta and 13 Jbeta primers. Repertoires were generated with immunoSEQ multiplex PCR, while TCRdb's copy carries only in-frame clones and drops some. In all, the sample yields about 49,000 clones. Sequencing was carried out using PBMCs. These receptors all come from a young man in good health and CMV-seropositive.

J is TRBJ1-1 and V is TRBV11-2; D ambiguous. CDR3 length: 11 amino acids. CDR1 is SGHAT and CDR2 is FQNNGV in the germline V gene. The V end lost 10 bases, the J end lost 0 bases, and 6 bases lay between the germline ends. The chain's CDR3 is CATTLNTEAFF. The CDR3 DNA is TGTGCCACGACTTTGAACACTGAAGCTTTCTTT.

V and J are TRBV7-9 and TRBJ1-2; the D is unclear. There are 12 residues in the CDR3. Trimming removed 1 base from V and 8 bases from J, with 8 bases in between. Germline V gene lookup returns CDR1 SEHNR and CDR2 FQNEAQ (reference sequence). The CDR3 here is CASSLGGQGYTF. For the CDR3, the DNA is TGTGCCAGCAGCTTAGGCGGCCAGGGCTACACCTTC.

J is TRBJ2-5 and V is TRBV25-1, with 7 nucleotides matching TRBD1. From germline, CDR1 is MGHDK and CDR2 SYGVNS. This CDR3 spans 13 amino acids. The V and J ends lost 4 bases and 4 bases, in that order; junction bases with no gene match: 3. CDR3 sequence (DNA): TGTGCCAGCAGTGCCTACAGGGGAGAGACCCAGTACTTC. It translates to CASSAYRGETQYF. The full variable domain, its missing parts supplied by reference TRBV25-1 and TRBJ2-5, is EADIYQTPRYLVIGTGKKITLECSQTMGHDKMYWYQQDPGMELHLIHYSYGVNSTEKGDLSSESTVSRIRTEHFPLTLESARPSHTSQYLCASSAYRGETQYFGPGTRLLVL.

This chain uses TRBV7-2 with TRBJ1-1; D not certain. Trimming took off 1 base at V and 7 bases at J, with 10 bases between the two ends. CDR3 length: 13 residues. Per the germline V gene, CDR1 is SGHTA and CDR2 is FQGNSA. The chain's CDR3 is CASSLGANGEAFF. The CDR3 DNA reads TGTGCCAGCAGCTTAGGGGCCAACGGTGAAGCTTTCTTT.

The chain has TRBV19 and TRBJ1-2; TRBD1 aligns across 10 bases. The ends lost 5 bases at V and 5 bases at J; junction bases unmatched: 8. CDR1 and CDR2 (germline): LNHDA, SQIVND (reference sequence). CDR3 length: 15 residues. CDR3 sequence: CASSGRDRGRYGYTF. DNA of the CDR3: TGTGCCAGTAGTGGCCGGGACAGGGGCCGGTATGGCTACACCTTC. Full variable domain (rest looked up from reference TRBV19 and TRBJ1-2): DGGITQSPKYLFRKEGQNVTLSCEQNLNHDAMYWYRQDPGQGLRLIYYSQIVNDFQKGDIAEGYSVSREKKESFPLTVTSAQKNPTAFYLCASSGRDRGRYGYTFGSGTRLTVV.

The chain couples TRBV9 to TRBJ1-1; 7 nucleotides match TRBD1. The CDR3 covers 14 residues. Germline CDR1 and CDR2: SGDLS and YYNGEE. V dropped 2 bases and J dropped 1; count of bases not matched to a gene: 2. The CDR3 here is CASSVGQENTEAFF. CDR3 coding DNA: TGTGCCAGCAGCGTTGGACAGGAGAACACTGAAGCTTTCTTT.

This rearrangement joins TRBV11-2 to TRBJ2-7; maybe TRBD1 (5 bases). V was clipped by 2 bases and J by 2 bases, with 22 bases between them. Germline V gives CDR1 SGHAT, CDR2 FQNNGV. This CDR3 has 18 amino acids. The CDR3 sequence: CASSLLRQGIIGTYEQYF. CDR3 in DNA: TGTGCCAGCAGCTTACTCAGGCAGGGAATCATTGGTACCTACGAGCAGTACTTC.

The rearrangement links TRBV5-6 to TRBJ2-3; D is unclear. CDR1 is SGHDT and CDR2 is YYEEEE in the germline V gene. This CDR3 has 15 amino acids. V gave up 2 bases and J gave up 1 base, with 11 bases separating them. The CDR3 sequence is CASSFGIRGTDTQYF. For the CDR3, the DNA is TGTGCCAGCAGCTTCGGCATTCGGGGCACAGATACGCAGTATTTT. Based on the CDR3 plus reference TRBV5-6 and TRBJ2-3, the full variable domain is DAGVTQSPTHLIKTRGQQVTLRCSPKSGHDTVSWYQQALGQGPQFIFQYYEEEERQRGNFPDRFSGHQFPNYSSELNVNALLLGDSALYLCASSFGIRGTDTQYFGPGTRLTVL.

The J gene is TRBJ1-2, the V gene TRBV9, with TRBD1 identical over 10 bases. Germline V CDR1 and CDR2: SGDLS, YYNGEE. The CDR3 sequence is 15 residues long. Trimming removed 2 bases from V and 4 bases from J; junction bases left unmatched: 5. CDR3 DNA: TGTGCCAGCAGCGTGGGGGACAGGGGTGCCTATGGCTACACCTTC. Translating gives CASSVGDRGAYGYTF.